This T cell receptor (beta chain) appears in the sequencing data of a study of OX40 agonist ivuxolimab in advanced cancers. To note about this clone: Antigen unknown.

Study-wide findings and caveats: Compared with others, partial responders at 0.1-3.0 mg/kg displayed clonal expansion among the lowest. Some patients who did not respond also had low normalized T-cell clonal expansion. CD8+ T cells averaged more expanded clones than CD4+.

Libraries were prepared by immunoSEQ multiplex PCR; TCRdb keeps only in-frame clonotypes and omits some of them. Counted here are some 20,000 clones, 84% occurring once; the ten biggest clones make up over 30%. V was clipped by 0 bases and J by 1 base, with 8 bases between them. CDR1 is SGHDT, CDR2 YYEEEE, per germline. CDR3 length: 14 residues. The chain links TRBV5-6 to TRBJ2-7; maybe TRBD1 (5 bases). This sequence originates from an adult with an advanced solid tumor such as melanoma, head and neck, liver or kidney cancer. This material consisted of CD4+ or CD8+ T cells sorted from blood, taken in a trial of the OX40 agonist ivuxolimab. This CDR3 is CASSLVTGSYEQYF. The CDR3 DNA reads TGTGCCAGCAGCTTGGTTACAGGTTCCTACGAGCAGTACTTC.